This T cell receptor beta chain was profiled in a study of T-cell memory formation after mild COVID-19. Notes on this clonotype: What it recognizes is unknown.

Whole-study results and caveats: The study detected some responding clones in pre-infection memory, suggesting cross-reactive memory joined. CD4+ contracting clones lay mainly in CM and EM, CD8+ ones in EMRA. There was a balanced CD4/CD8 profile in clones contracting day 15 to 85, and later expanders leaned CD4+.

UMIs and sample barcodes were carried by the TCR alpha and TCR beta cDNA libraries that 5'RACE produced using constant-segment primers. A single record per CDR3 protein comes from TCRdb applying MiXCR to the 5' RACE reads. The profile shows 140,000 or so distinct CDR3 sequences, 6% to 6.5% of them singletons. The TCR comes from an adult woman who had mild COVID-19 (a few samples of this study predate the infection). Cell type and time point are not known. The material sequenced was PBMCs or a T cell subset sorted from them (not recorded which).

The CDR3 nucleotides are TGCGCCAGCAGCCCAAGGGCGACTAGCACAGATACGCAGTATTTT. Amino acid sequence: CASSPRATSTDTQYF. This rearrangement joins TRBV5-1 to TRBJ2-3; D not certain. This CDR3 contains 15 residues. Between the trimmed V and J ends, which lost 4 bases and 0 bases, there was a span of 12 bases. Germline loops: CDR1 SGHRS, CDR2 YFSETQ.